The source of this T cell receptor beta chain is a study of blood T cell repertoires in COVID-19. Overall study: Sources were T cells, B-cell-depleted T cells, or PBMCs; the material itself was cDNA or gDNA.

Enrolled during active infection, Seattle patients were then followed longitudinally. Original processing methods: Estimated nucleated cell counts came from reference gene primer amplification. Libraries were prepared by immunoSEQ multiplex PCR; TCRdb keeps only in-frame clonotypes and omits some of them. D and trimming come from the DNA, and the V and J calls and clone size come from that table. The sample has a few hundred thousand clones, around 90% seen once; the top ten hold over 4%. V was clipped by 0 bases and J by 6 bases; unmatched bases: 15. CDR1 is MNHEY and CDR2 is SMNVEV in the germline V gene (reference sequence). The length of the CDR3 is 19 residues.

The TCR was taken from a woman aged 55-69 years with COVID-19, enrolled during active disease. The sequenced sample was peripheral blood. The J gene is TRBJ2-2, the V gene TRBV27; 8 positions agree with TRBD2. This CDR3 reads CASSLSLLAEGRRSGELFF. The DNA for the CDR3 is TGTGCCAGCAGTTTATCGCTACTAGCGGAGGGCCGACGTTCCGGGGAGCTGTTTTTT.